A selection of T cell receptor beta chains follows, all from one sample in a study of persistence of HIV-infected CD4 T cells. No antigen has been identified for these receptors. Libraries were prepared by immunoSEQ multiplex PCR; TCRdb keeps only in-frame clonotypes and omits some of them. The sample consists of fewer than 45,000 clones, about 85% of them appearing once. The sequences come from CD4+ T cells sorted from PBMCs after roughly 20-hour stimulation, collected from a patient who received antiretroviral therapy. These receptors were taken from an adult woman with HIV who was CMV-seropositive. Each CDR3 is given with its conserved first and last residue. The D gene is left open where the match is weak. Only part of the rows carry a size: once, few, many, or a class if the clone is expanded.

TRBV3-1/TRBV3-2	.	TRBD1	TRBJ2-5	TGTGCCAGCAGCCAGGATACAGGGGGCCGGACCCAGTACTTC	CASSQDTGGRTQYF
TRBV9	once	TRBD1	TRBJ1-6	TGTGCCAGCAGCGCAGACCCTGGGACAGAGAATTCACCCCTCCACTTT	CASSADPGTENSPLHF
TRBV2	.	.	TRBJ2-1	TGTGCCAGCAGTGGGGAAAGGGGCCATGAGCAGTTCTTC	CASSGERGHEQFF
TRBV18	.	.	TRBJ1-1	TGTGCCAGCTCACCCAATGGGGGTAGCACTGAAGCTTTCTTT	CASSPNGGSTEAFF
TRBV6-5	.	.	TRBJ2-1	TGTGCCAGCACTAAGGGTCCTGGCAATGAGCAGTTCTTC	CASTKGPGNEQFF
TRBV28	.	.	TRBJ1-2	TGTGCTACCGGGGGGTCTATTAGCTACACCTTC	CATGGSISYTF
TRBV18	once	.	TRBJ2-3	TGTGCCAGCTCACCCAACCTTGACAGTAGCACAGATACGCAGTATTTT	CASSPNLDSSTDTQYF
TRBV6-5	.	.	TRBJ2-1	TGTGCCAGCAGCATACCGGGAAGGATAGAGCAGTTCTTC	CASSIPGRIEQFF
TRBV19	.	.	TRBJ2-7	TGTGCCAGTATGGTGAAGTCGGGCGAGCAGTACTTC	CASMVKSGEQYF
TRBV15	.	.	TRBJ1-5	TGTGCCACCAGCAGCCGGGACAGCAATCAGCCCCAGCATTTT	CATSSRDSNQPQHF
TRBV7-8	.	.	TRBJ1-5	TGTGCCAGCAGCCTAAACGGGGCCCTTAATCAGCCCCAGCATTTT	CASSLNGALNQPQHF
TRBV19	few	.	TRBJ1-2	TGTGCCAGTAGTCCACAAATGGGTAACTATGGCTACACCTTC	CASSPQMGNYGYTF